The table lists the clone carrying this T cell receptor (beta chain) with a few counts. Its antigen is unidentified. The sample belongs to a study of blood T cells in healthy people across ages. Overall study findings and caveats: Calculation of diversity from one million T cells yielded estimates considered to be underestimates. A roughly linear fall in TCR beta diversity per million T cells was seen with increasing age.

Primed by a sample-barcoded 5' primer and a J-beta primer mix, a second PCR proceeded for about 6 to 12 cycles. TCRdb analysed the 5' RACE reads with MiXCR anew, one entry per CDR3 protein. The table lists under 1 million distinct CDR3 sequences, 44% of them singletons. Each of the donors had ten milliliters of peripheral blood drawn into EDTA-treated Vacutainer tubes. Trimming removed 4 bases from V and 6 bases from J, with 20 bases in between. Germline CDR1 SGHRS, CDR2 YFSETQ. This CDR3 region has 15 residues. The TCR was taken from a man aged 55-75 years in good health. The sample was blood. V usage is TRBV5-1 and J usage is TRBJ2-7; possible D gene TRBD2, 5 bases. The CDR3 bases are TGCGCCAGCAGCCCCACGACCCCCGGAGGCAGCGAGCAGTACTTC. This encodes CASSPTTPGGSEQYF. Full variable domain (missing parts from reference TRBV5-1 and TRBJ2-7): KAGVTQTPRYLIKTRGQQVTLSCSPISGHRSVSWYQQTPGQGLQFLFEYFSETQRNKGNFPGRFSGRQFSNSRSEMNVSTLELGDSALYLCASSPTTPGGSEQYFGPGTRLTVT.